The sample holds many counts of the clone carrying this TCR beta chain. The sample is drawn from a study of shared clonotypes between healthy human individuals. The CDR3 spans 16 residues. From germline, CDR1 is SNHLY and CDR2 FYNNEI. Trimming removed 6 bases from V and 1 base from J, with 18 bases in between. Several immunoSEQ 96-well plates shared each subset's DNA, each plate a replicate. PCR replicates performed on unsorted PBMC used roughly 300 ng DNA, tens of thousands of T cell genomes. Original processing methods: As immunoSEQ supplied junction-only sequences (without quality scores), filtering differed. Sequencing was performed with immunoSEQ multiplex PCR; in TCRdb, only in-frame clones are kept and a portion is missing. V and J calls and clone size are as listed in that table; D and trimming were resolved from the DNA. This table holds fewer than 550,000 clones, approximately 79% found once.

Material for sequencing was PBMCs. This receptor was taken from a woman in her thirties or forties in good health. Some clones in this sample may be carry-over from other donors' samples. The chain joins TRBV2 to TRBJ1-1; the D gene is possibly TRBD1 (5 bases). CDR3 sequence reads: CASSKRAGTSNTEAFF. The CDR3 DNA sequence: TGTGCCAGCAGCAAGAGGGCAGGGACGTCGAACACTGAAGCTTTCTTT.